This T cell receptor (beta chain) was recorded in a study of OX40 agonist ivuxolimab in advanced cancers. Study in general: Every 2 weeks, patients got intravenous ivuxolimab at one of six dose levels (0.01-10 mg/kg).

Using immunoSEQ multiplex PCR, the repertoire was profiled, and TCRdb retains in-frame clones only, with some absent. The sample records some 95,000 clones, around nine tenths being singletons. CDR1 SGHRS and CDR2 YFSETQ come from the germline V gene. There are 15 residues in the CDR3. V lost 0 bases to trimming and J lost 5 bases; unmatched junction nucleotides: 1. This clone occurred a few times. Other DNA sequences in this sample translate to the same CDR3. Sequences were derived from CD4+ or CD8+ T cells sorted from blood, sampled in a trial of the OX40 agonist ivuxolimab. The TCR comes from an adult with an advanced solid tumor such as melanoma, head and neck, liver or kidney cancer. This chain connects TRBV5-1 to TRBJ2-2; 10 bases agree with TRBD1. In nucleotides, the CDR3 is TGCGCCAGCAGCTTGGGGACAGGGGGGACCGGGGAGCTGTTTTTT. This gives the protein CASSLGTGGTGELFF.